This T cell receptor (beta chain) was sequenced during a study of T-cell reconstitution after alpha-beta-depleted transplantation in children. This clonotype occurred a few times. It was with unique molecular identifiers that the TCRbeta library was prepared. TCRdb fed the PCR reads into MiXCR, producing one record per CDR3 protein. There are approximately 640,000 distinct CDR3 sequences in the sample; over 15% occur only once, and 1.1% lies in the top ten. V was clipped by 8 bases and J by 2 bases; unmatched bases: 5. The CDR3 length is 14 residues. The germline V gene has CDR1 LGHNT and CDR2 FRNRAP.

This receptor was taken from a human donor who donated a stem cell graft to a child with acute myeloid leukemia. This specimen was PBMCs from the stem cell graft donor, taken from the stem cell graft. The J gene is TRBJ2-2, the V gene TRBV12-5, with TRBD1 matching 7 bases. This CDR3 is CASSGQVNTGELFF. The DNA of the CDR3 is TGTGCTAGTAGTGGACAGGTTAACACCGGGGAGCTGTTTTTT.